One sample yielded the 5 T cell receptor beta chains listed below, sequenced in a study of CD8 T cells in Susac syndrome. Random hexamers primed reverse transcription of about 0.5 to 1 ug RNA. TCRdb fed the immunoSEQ multiplex PCR reads into MiXCR, producing one record per CDR3 protein. The sample shows 200,000 to 250,000 distinct CDR3 sequences, roughly 90% of them seen only once. Material for sequencing was CD8+ T cells from PBMCs. The receptors come from a human donor with multiple sclerosis.

The chain's CDR3 is CATSRDLRDTQYF. Here the CDR3 DNA reads TGTGCCACCAGCAGAGATCTGAGGGATACGCAGTATTTT. This chain uses TRBV15 with TRBJ2-3; D not resolved. The ends were cut back, 0 bases at V and 6 bases at J, with 7 bases in the middle. The germline gives CDR1 LNHNV, CDR2 YYDKDF (reference sequence). CDR3 size: 13 residues. Together with reference TRBV15 and TRBJ2-3, the CDR3 gives the full variable domain: DAMVIQNPRYQVTQFGKPVTLSCSQTLNHNVMYWYQQKSSQAPKLLFHYYDKDFNNEADTPDNFQSRRPNTSFCFLDIRSPGLGDTAMYLCATSRDLRDTQYFGPGTRLTVL.

This chain links TRBV28 with TRBJ2-5, with TRBD2 matching over 7 bases. The CDR3 sequence is 16 residues long. Germline loops: CDR1 MDHEN, CDR2 SYDVKM. Losses at the gene ends were 10 bases for V and 3 bases for J; bases not matched to a gene: 17. CDR3 DNA: TGTGCCACCGCGGATAGGGCGGGAGCCGAAGAAGAGACCCAGTACTTC. It yields the protein CATADRAGAEEETQYF.

This rearrangement joins TRBV5-6 to TRBJ2-7; 8 nucleotides agree with TRBD1. This CDR3 spans 15 amino acids. In germline, CDR1 is SGHDT, CDR2 YYEEEE. The V and J ends lost 3 bases and 2 bases, in that order; junction bases with no gene match: 7. The CDR3 loop reads CASSSPGQVAYEQYF. The CDR3, as DNA: TGTGCCAGCAGCTCCCCGGGACAGGTCGCCTACGAGCAGTACTTC.

This chain joins TRBV12-3 or TRBV12-4 and TRBJ2-1, with D perhaps given as TRBD1 or TRBD2 (6 bases each). This CDR3 region has 14 residues. The V gene lost 6 bases and the J gene lost 7 bases, with 16 bases spanning the gap. The CDR3 coding sequence is TGTGCCAGCAGCCACACAGGAGGGGGAAATGAGCAGTTCTTC. This codes for CASSHTGGGNEQFF.

The chain recombines TRBV3-1 with TRBJ1-1, with 9 bases that match TRBD1. The CDR3 totals 16 residues. Germline lookup yields CDR1 LGHDT and CDR2 YNNKEL (reference sequence). V lost 3 bases to trimming and J lost 6 bases; unmatched junction nucleotides: 11. CDR3 bases: TGTGCCAGCAGCCAGGACGGGACAGGGATTTTGTCTGAAGCTTTCTTT. This codes for CASSQDGTGILSEAFF.